A selection of T cell receptor beta chains follows, all from one sample in a study of T cells after posttransplantation cyclophosphamide. Sequenced by immunoSEQ multiplex PCR; TCRdb stores in-frame clones only, minus some. This sample carries around 44,000 clones, none of them present only once. The sequenced sample was PBMCs. The origin of the receptors is a man between 35 and 55 years old in good health, CMV-negative, and a related stem cell transplant donor. Each CDR3 is given with its conserved first and last residue. A D gene is named only where the DNA matches it firmly. Expanded clones get a size class; other rows say once, few or many, or leave the size out.

.	many	TRBJ1-3	TRBV19	TGTGCCAGTAGTATAGTTGGGCCACCCGACTCTGGAAACACCATATATTTT	CASSIVGPPDSGNTIYF
TRBD1	many	TRBJ1-4	TRBV7-6	TGTGCCAGCAGCTTATATAGTATGGGACAGCTAAATGAAAAACTGTTTTTT	CASSLYSMGQLNEKLFF
.	many	TRBJ2-5	TRBV7-2	TGTGCCAGCAGCTTCTCTCAGGCGACCCAGTACTTC	CASSFSQATQYF
.	few	TRBJ1-2	TRBV5-1	TGCGCCAGCAGTAGTACTAATAATGGCTACACCTTC	CASSSTNNGYTF
.	many	TRBJ1-4	TRBV7-8	TGTGCCAGCAGTCAGGGCCCGATGGGTGAAAAACTGTTTTTT	CASSQGPMGEKLFF
TRBD1	few	TRBJ1-5	TRBV6-1	TGTGCCAGCAGTGGCTGGGACAGGAACAATCAGCCCCGGCATTTT	CASSGWDRNNQPRHF
.	many	TRBJ1-1	TRBV2	TGTGCCAGCAGTGGACAGGAGAGCCTTCTGAACACTGAAGCTTTCTTT	CASSGQESLLNTEAFF
.	many	TRBJ2-1	TRBV7-2	TGTGCCAGCAGCTCTGGACAGATGCAGTTCTTC	CASSSGQMQFF
.	many	TRBJ1-5	TRBV2	TGTGCCAGTCATGAGGGCCCCGCGGCGAATCAGCCCCAGCATTTT	CASHEGPAANQPQHF
.	.	TRBJ2-3	TRBV18	TGTGCCAGCTCACCGTCTAGCACGACAGATACGCAGTATTTT	CASSPSSTTDTQYF
TRBD1	many	TRBJ2-1	TRBV11-2	TGTGCCAGCAGCACCAAACCGGGACAGGGTCAGAGTTACAATGAGCAGTTCTTC	CASSTKPGQGQSYNEQFF
.	few	TRBJ2-3	TRBV9	TGTGCCAGCAGCTCTAGTCGGGACTTGGGCAAGTCAGATACGCAGTATTTT	CASSSSRDLGKSDTQYF
TRBD2	many	TRBJ2-1	TRBV9	TGTGCCAGCAGCGAGGGGACTAGCGGGAGGGATGAGCAGTTCTTC	CASSEGTSGRDEQFF
.	many	TRBJ2-2	TRBV19	TGTGCCAGTAGTAGAACAGGGAACACCGGGGAGCTGTTTTTT	CASSRTGNTGELFF
.	few	TRBJ2-1	TRBV5-1	TGCGCCAGCAGACCCACTACCTACAATGAGCAGTTCTTC	CASRPTTYNEQFF
.	few	TRBJ2-6	TRBV27	TGTGCCAGCAGAGCCGAGCGCTTCTCTGGGGCCAACGTCCTGACTTTC	CASRAERFSGANVLTF
TRBD2	few	TRBJ2-1	TRBV13	TGTGCCAGCAGCTTATACCCTACTAGCGGGAGCCTTAAAGGATATGAGCAGTTCTTC	CASSLYPTSGSLKGYEQFF
TRBD1	.	TRBJ2-7	TRBV29-1	TGCAGCGTTGAAGTTACAGGGGCGAGCTCCTACGAGCAGTACTTC	CSVEVTGASSYEQYF
.	.	TRBJ2-1	TRBV5-1	TGCGCCAGCACCTGGGGGACTTCACACAATGAGCAGTTCTTC	CASTWGTSHNEQFF
TRBD1	many	TRBJ2-7	TRBV11-2	TGTGCCAGCAGCTTAGGGACAGGGATTAACTACGAGCAGTACTTC	CASSLGTGINYEQYF
TRBD1	many	TRBJ2-2	TRBV6-6	TGTGCCAGCACCTTAACAGGGGACACCGGGGAGCTGTTTTTT	CASTLTGDTGELFF
TRBD1	many	TRBJ1-1	TRBV7-3	TGTGCCAGCAGCTTTGCCGACAGGGCATCTGAAGCTTTCTTT	CASSFADRASEAFF
TRBD2	medium-sized	TRBJ2-6	TRBV27	TGTGCCAGCAGTTATCGGGGGGTCTTCTCTGGGGCCAACGTCCTGACTTTC	CASSYRGVFSGANVLTF
.	many	TRBJ1-3	TRBV10-1	TGCGCCAGCAGTGAGTCGGGCGTGTCTGGAAACACCATATATTTT	CASSESGVSGNTIYF
.	few	TRBJ2-5	TRBV18	TGTGCCAGCTCACCATCGTTGGGCAGGCAAGAGACCCAGTACTTC	CASSPSLGRQETQYF
.	many	TRBJ1-4	TRBV19	TGTGCCAGTAGTACGAGACATCCAACTAATGAAAAACTGTTTTTT	CASSTRHPTNEKLFF
.	many	TRBJ1-1	TRBV10-2	TGCGCCAGCACGGGGGGGGGAAGGGGGGTAGGGATGAACACTGAAGCTTTCTTT	CASTGGGRGVGMNTEAFF
TRBD2	many	TRBJ2-5	TRBV7-6	TGTGCCAGCAGCCCAGGGACTATCGGGCAAGAGACCCAGTACTTC	CASSPGTIGQETQYF
TRBD2	many	TRBJ2-3	TRBV18	TGTGCCAGCTCACCATTTGCAGGGAAGGGACTACATAACTCCAGGAGCACAGATACGCAGTATTTT	CASSPFAGKGLHNSRSTDTQYF
.	many	TRBJ1-4	TRBV2	TGTGCCAGCAGTGACGCTCGGGGAGGGGATGAAAAACTGTTTTTT	CASSDARGGDEKLFF
.	many	TRBJ2-1	TRBV14	TGTGCCAGCAGCCTAACAAGGGGCTATTACAATGAGCAGTTCTTC	CASSLTRGYYNEQFF
.	many	TRBJ1-4	TRBV19	TGTGCCAGTAGTGAAAGACAGACAACTAATGAAAAACTGTTTTTT	CASSERQTTNEKLFF
.	many	TRBJ1-5	TRBV7-9	TGTGCCAGCAGCTTAGGGTCAGGGGCGTCCAATCAGCCCCAGCATTTT	CASSLGSGASNQPQHF
TRBD1	many	TRBJ2-6	TRBV12-5	TGTGCTAGTGGGACAGGGGGACTTGGGGCCAACGTCCTGACTTTC	CASGTGGLGANVLTF
.	many	TRBJ2-5	TRBV7-3	TGTGCCAGCAGCTTAGTGGCAGGTGGTCAAGAGACCCAGTACTTC	CASSLVAGGQETQYF
.	many	TRBJ2-3	TRBV11-2	TGTGCCAGCAGCTTAGGGTCTAGTTTGGATACGCAGTATTTT	CASSLGSSLDTQYF
TRBD2	few	TRBJ2-5	TRBV29-1	TGCAGCGTTGTATCTGGGAGGGAACAGTACTTC	CSVVSGREQYF
TRBD1	few	TRBJ2-2	TRBV18	TGTGCCAGCTCACAGACAGGGGGCTCGAACACCGGGGAGCTGTTTTTT	CASSQTGGSNTGELFF
.	many	TRBJ1-5	TRBV6-1	TGTGCCACTAATGCACAGGGCGGGAATCAGCCCCAGCATTTT	CATNAQGGNQPQHF
.	many	TRBJ1-1	TRBV19	TGTGCCAGCTCTGGACAGTATAACACTGAAGCTTTCTTT	CASSGQYNTEAFF
.	few	TRBJ1-2	TRBV7-2	TGTGCCAGCAGCCTCCTACAGAGGGGGTATGGCTACACCTTC	CASSLLQRGYGYTF
.	many	TRBJ1-6	TRBV11-2	TGTGCCAGCAGCCCCGCCGGGGACATCTATTCACCCCTCCACTTT	CASSPAGDIYSPLHF
.	many	TRBJ1-1	TRBV19	TGTGCCAGTAGTATCCTGGACATGGGCACTGAAGCTTTCTTT	CASSILDMGTEAFF
.	.	TRBJ1-4	TRBV5-1	TGCGCCAGCAGCCCCGGCGCAGGGGCCCTACCAACTAATGAAAAACTGTTTTTT	CASSPGAGALPTNEKLFF
.	many	TRBJ1-6	TRBV2	TGTGCCAGCAGCCAGACAGGTTTTAATTCACCCCTCCACTTT	CASSQTGFNSPLHF
TRBD1	.	TRBJ2-1	TRBV5-1	TGCGCCAGCAGCTGGGACAGGGGGCACAATGAGCAGTTCTTC	CASSWDRGHNEQFF